This TCR beta chain was recovered during a study of blood T cell repertoires in COVID-19. Background on the study: The United States, Italy and Spain provided the acute and convalescent COVID-19 samples.

Methods used by the authors: Reference gene primer amplification in the assay estimated nucleated cell counts. Clones were read by immunoSEQ multiplex PCR, and TCRdb kept only the in-frame ones, dropping some. That table supplies the V and J calls and clone size; D and trimming were determined from the DNA. The profile shows some 360,000 clones, over 75% of them singletons. While infection was still active, Seattle patients were enrolled and then followed longitudinally. This CDR3 has 14 residues. Germline V CDR1 and CDR2: GTSNPN, SVGIG (reference sequence). Between the trimmed V and J ends, which lost 2 bases and 4 bases, there was a span of 11 bases.

This receptor was obtained from a woman aged 60-70 years with COVID-19, enrolled during active disease. The chain is built from TRBV30 and TRBJ2-2; D is possibly TRBD2 (6 bases). The sequenced material came from peripheral blood. The chain's CDR3 is CAWSRLASTGELFF. The CDR3 DNA sequence: TGTGCCTGGAGTCGTCTAGCGAGCACCGGGGAGCTGTTTTTT. The entire variable domain, with the rest obtained from reference TRBV30 and TRBJ2-2, is as follows: SQTIHQWPATLVQPVGSPLSLECTVEGTSNPNLYWYRQAAGRGLQLLFYSVGIGQISSEVPQNLSASRPQDRQFILSSKKLLLSDSGFYLCAWSRLASTGELFFGEGSRLTVL.